Below, 25 T cell receptor beta chains from the same sample are listed, as sequenced in a study of Ad26.COV2.S vaccination and SARS-CoV-2 variants. The treatment: 15 to 20 received Ad26.COV2.S at low or high dose, single or two shots; several received placebo; per-sample allocation not given. Vaccine and placebo recipients were sampled on day 63 after the first injection. Some clones are missing from TCRdb's copy, which holds only in-frame ones; the method was immunoSEQ multiplex PCR. The table shows 350,000 to 550,000 clones, with 80% to 90% occurring only once. The input for sequencing was peripheral blood, taken in a trial of Ad26.COV2.S vaccine versus placebo. Receptors were obtained from a person between 18 and 65 years old who received the Ad26.COV2.S COVID-19 vaccine or a placebo.

As for this clone: This specimen includes other DNA sequences encoding the same CDR3. The V call is TRBV5-1, the J call TRBJ1-5; the D gene is possibly TRBD1 (5 bases). Per the germline V gene, CDR1 is SGHRS and CDR2 is YFSETQ. CDR3 length: 15 amino acids. Trimming left V 0 bases short and J 0 bases short, with 7 bases between. CDR3 DNA sequence: TGCGCCAGCAGCTTGGAGGGGTATAGCAATCAGCCCCAGCATTTT. Translated, it gives CASSLEGYSNQPQHF. Full variable domain (outside the CDR3, taken from reference TRBV5-1 and TRBJ1-5): KAGVTQTPRYLIKTRGQQVTLSCSPISGHRSVSWYQQTPGQGLQFLFEYFSETQRNKGNFPGRFSGRQFSNSRSEMNVSTLELGDSALYLCASSLEGYSNQPQHFGDGTRLSIL.

This clone was detected once. The chain uses TRBV2 and TRBJ2-3; D possibly corresponds to TRBD1 (5 bases). The CDR3 consists of 16 residues. Germline assignment: CDR1 SNHLY and CDR2 FYNNEI. The germline V and J ends were trimmed by 6 bases and 0 bases, with 16 bases remaining between them. In DNA form, the CDR3 reads TGTGCCAGCAGGTGGGCTAGGGGTACTAGCACAGATACGCAGTATTTT. Its translation is CASRWARGTSTDTQYF. Combining the CDR3 with reference TRBV2 and TRBJ2-3 gives the whole variable domain EPEVTQTPSHQVTQMGQEVILRCVPISNHLYFYWYRQILGQKVEFLVSFYNNEISEKSEIFDDQFSVERPDGSNFTLKIRSTKLEDSAMYFCASRWARGTSTDTQYFGPGTRLTVL.

The rearrangement links TRBV5-1 to TRBJ2-7, with no clear D. Trimming pared 0 bases from V and 7 bases from J, leaving 8 bases between. CDR3 length: 12 residues. From germline, CDR1 is SGHRS and CDR2 YFSETQ. The CDR3 reads CASSLGVGEQYF. As DNA, the CDR3 is TGCGCCAGCAGCTTGGGGGTAGGAGAGCAGTACTTC.

This clone was picked up one time. The CDR3 sequence is CASSLGTGQLAKNIQYF. The CDR3 DNA reads TGCGCCAGCAGCTTGGGGACAGGACAACTAGCCAAAAACATTCAGTACTTC. V and J are TRBV5-1 and TRBJ2-4; 7 bases match TRBD1. Germline assignment: CDR1 SGHRS and CDR2 YFSETQ. With 0 bases clipped from V and 0 bases from J, the junction kept 6 bases outside the gene matches. This CDR3 has 17 residues.

V and J are TRBV4-3 and TRBJ1-5, with a possible D match to TRBD1 (6 bases). V was clipped by 1 base and J by 4 bases, with 11 bases between them. Germline values: CDR1 LGHNA, CDR2 YSLEER. This CDR3 is 15 amino acids long. CDR3 amino acids: CASSQVGGGNQPQHF. The DNA of the CDR3 is TGCGCCAGCAGCCAAGTGGGGGGCGGGAATCAGCCCCAGCATTTT.

The chain is built from TRBV12-5 and TRBJ1-2; D is uncertain. V was shortened by 2 bases and J by 8 bases, with 21 bases between the two germline ends. This CDR3 contains 16 residues. The germline V gene encodes CDR1 LGHNT and CDR2 FRNRAP. CDR3 DNA: TGTGCTAGTGGTTTGATAACGGGCCGACCGGTGGGAGGCTACACCTTC. Translation gives CASGLITGRPVGGYTF.

The chain couples TRBV6-1 to TRBJ1-4; unclear D gene. Trimming left V 1 base short and J 8 bases short, with 11 bases between. Germline-derived CDR1 and CDR2 are MNHNS and SASEGT. The CDR3 spans 14 residues. CDR3 in DNA: TGTGCCAGCAGTGAAGGTGGAGGGCGAGAAAAACTGTTTTTT. It translates to CASSEGGGREKLFF.

This sequence joins TRBV13 and TRBJ1-4, with 7 positions matching TRBD1. CDR1 is PRHDT, CDR2 FYEKMQ, per germline (reference sequence). J gave up 8 bases and V 5 bases, and 8 bases lay outside the gene matches. This CDR3 is 14 amino acids long. CDR3 nucleotides: TGTGCCAGCAGCCGCATCGGGACAGACGAAAAACTGTTTTTT. It yields the protein CASSRIGTDEKLFF.

V usage is TRBV4-3 and J usage is TRBJ2-2; D ambiguous. The CDR3 consists of 14 residues. V shed 5 bases and J shed 7 bases, with 14 bases lying between them. Per the germline V gene, CDR1 is LGHNA and CDR2 is YSLEER. CDR3 residues: CASSEVSGIGELFF. Here the CDR3 DNA reads TGCGCCAGCAGCGAAGTTTCGGGCATCGGGGAGCTGTTTTTT.

V usage is TRBV2 and J usage is TRBJ1-2; weak D call: TRBD1 (5 bases). The CDR3 length is 13 residues. The V gene lost 7 bases and the J gene lost 4 bases, with 13 bases spanning the gap. Germline assignment: CDR1 SNHLY and CDR2 FYNNEI. As DNA, the CDR3 is TGTGCCAGCAAGGGGTGGGAGCTCTATGGCTACACCTTC. Translated: CASKGWELYGYTF.

This rearrangement joins TRBV5-1 to TRBJ2-3, with 9 bases matching TRBD1. The CDR3 extends over 12 amino acids. V trimming: 1 base; J trimming: 15 bases; junction bases outside the gene matches: 6. Germline lookup yields CDR1 SGHRS and CDR2 YFSETQ. The CDR3 loop is CASSLRGQGLYF. The CDR3 DNA reads TGCGCCAGCAGCTTGCGGGGACAGGGTCTTTATTTT.

V is TRBV27 and J is TRBJ2-2, with D maybe TRBD2 (5 bases). V lost 8 bases and J 8 bases, leaving 21 bases between the germline ends. Germline V gene sequence: CDR1 MNHEY, CDR2 SMNVEV (reference sequence). The CDR3 length is 15 residues. In nucleotides, the CDR3 is TGTGCCAGCCTGACCTGGACGGCGCCGGGGGGGGAGCTGTTTTTT. Residues: CASLTWTAPGGELFF.

In the case of this clone: At one of its ends the junction is not consistent with the germline gene, which may arise from a read error. V and J are TRBV9 and TRBJ1-1; the D is unclear. This CDR3 contains 13 residues. Germline values: CDR1 SGDLS, CDR2 YYNGEE. The CDR3 DNA sequence: TGTGCCAGCAGCGTAGCTATGAACGCTGAAGCTTTCTTT. Residues: CASSVAMNAEAFF.

The chain couples TRBV27 to TRBJ2-4, with D unresolved. Germline V gene lookup returns CDR1 MNHEY and CDR2 SMNVEV (reference sequence). Trimming took 0 bases from V and 3 from J, leaving 15 bases between them. This CDR3 comprises 17 residues. The CDR3 protein is CASSLSVGFLGKNIQYF. The DNA for the CDR3 is TGTGCCAGCAGTTTATCTGTGGGGTTCCTCGGCAAAAACATTCAGTACTTC.

The chain uses TRBV28 and TRBJ1-1; D might be TRBD1 (5 bases). The length of the CDR3 is 15 residues. The V gene's germline CDR1 is MDHEN and CDR2 SYDVKM. Trimming left V 5 bases short and J 2 bases short, with 15 bases between. This chain's CDR3 is CASSNVGVGNTEAFF. The DNA for the CDR3 is TGTGCCAGCAGTAACGTGGGGGTGGGAAACACTGAAGCTTTCTTT.

V and J are TRBV29-1 and TRBJ2-5, with D tentatively TRBD1 or TRBD2 (5 bases each). The CDR3 totals 11 residues. CDR1 is SQVTM and CDR2 is ANQGSEA in the germline V gene. V was trimmed by 8 bases and J by 5 bases, leaving 12 bases between them. The CDR3 is CSWGWGETQYF. The CDR3 DNA is TGCAGCTGGGGATGGGGGGAGACCCAGTACTTC.

The genes are TRBV10-3 and TRBJ2-5; tentative D call: TRBD1 (5 bases). The germline V and J ends were trimmed by 6 bases and 2 bases, with 13 bases remaining between them. The CDR3 runs 14 residues. The germline CDR1 and CDR2 sequences are ENHRY and SYGVKD. CDR3 in amino acids: CAIRNSQDQETQYF. For the CDR3, the DNA is TGTGCCATCAGAAACTCACAGGATCAAGAGACCCAGTACTTC.

The CDR3 sequence: CASSLGQFGAGELFF. CDR3 bases: TGTGCCAGCAGTTTGGGACAGTTTGGGGCCGGGGAGCTGTTTTTT. The rearrangement joins TRBV27 to TRBJ2-2; 7 bases line up with TRBD1. Trimming at V came to 3 bases and at J to 6 bases, leaving 7 bases not matched to a gene. Germline assignment: CDR1 MNHEY and CDR2 SMNVEV (reference sequence). There are 15 residues in the CDR3.

Remarks on this clone: Other DNA sequences in the same sample also yield this CDR3. The gene calls are TRBV18 and TRBJ2-5, with unresolved D. Trimming pared 6 bases from V and 2 bases from J, leaving 4 bases between. CDR3 length equals 11 residues. Germline V gives CDR1 KGHSH, CDR2 LQKENI. The CDR3 spells CASSLQETQYF. CDR3 nucleotide sequence: TGTGCCAGCTCTCTTCAAGAGACCCAGTACTTC.

This chain's CDR3 is CASSQGPRTGEYRNIQYF. In nucleotides, the CDR3 is TGCGCCAGCAGCCAAGGACCCCGGACAGGGGAGTATCGGAACATTCAGTACTTC. This rearrangement joins TRBV4-1 to TRBJ2-4, with 9 bases matching TRBD1. Losses at the gene ends were 1 base for V and 7 bases for J; bases not matched to a gene: 14. Looked up from germline, CDR1 is MGHRA and CDR2 is YSYEKL. The CDR3 totals 18 residues.

Only one count was recorded for this clone. The chain recombines TRBV10-3 with TRBJ2-1; the D gene is possibly TRBD2 (6 bases). Per germline, CDR1 ENHRY and CDR2 SYGVKD. V lost 0 bases, J lost 2 bases, and 11 bases lay in between. CDR3 length: 16 residues. CDR3 bases: TGTGCCATCAGTGAGTCGAGCGGGTTGACCTACAATGAGCAGTTCTTC. This gives the protein CAISESSGLTYNEQFF.

V gene TRBV5-1 combines with J gene TRBJ2-2; perhaps TRBD1 as D (6 bases). Germline loops: CDR1 SGHRS, CDR2 YFSETQ. V dropped 4 bases and J dropped 0 bases, with 10 bases sitting between them. The CDR3 is 15 residues long. This chain's CDR3 is CASSIDRTNTGELFF. In nucleotides, the CDR3 is TGCGCCAGCAGCATCGACAGGACGAACACCGGGGAGCTGTTTTTT.

CDR3 loop: CASSSPQGYYEQYF. CDR3 DNA: TGTGCCAGCAGCTCCCCCCAGGGCTACTACGAGCAGTACTTC. The chain links TRBV28 to TRBJ2-7; D is possibly TRBD1 (5 bases). Per germline, CDR1 MDHEN and CDR2 SYDVKM. Trimming removed 6 bases at V and 3 bases at J, with 15 bases between. The CDR3 contains 14 residues.

This chain's CDR3 is CASRVAGTTGELFF. The CDR3, as DNA: TGTGCCAGCAGGGTAGCGGGTACCACCGGGGAGCTGTTTTTT. This chain uses TRBV28 with TRBJ2-2; 7 nucleotides match TRBD2. Trimming took 6 bases from V and 4 from J; bases not matched to a gene: 5. Germline values: CDR1 MDHEN, CDR2 SYDVKM. The CDR3 consists of 14 residues.

This chain connects TRBV7-9 to TRBJ1-6, with TRBD1 identical over 7 bases. After removal of 3 bases from V and 9 bases from J, the junction contained 14 bases not matched to a gene. CDR3 length equals 17 residues. The germline CDR1 and CDR2 sequences are SEHNR and FQNEAQ (reference sequence). CDR3 loop: CASSFEQGLDTCSPLHF. The DNA of the CDR3 is TGTGCCAGCAGCTTCGAACAGGGGCTTGATACGTGTTCACCCCTCCACTTT.